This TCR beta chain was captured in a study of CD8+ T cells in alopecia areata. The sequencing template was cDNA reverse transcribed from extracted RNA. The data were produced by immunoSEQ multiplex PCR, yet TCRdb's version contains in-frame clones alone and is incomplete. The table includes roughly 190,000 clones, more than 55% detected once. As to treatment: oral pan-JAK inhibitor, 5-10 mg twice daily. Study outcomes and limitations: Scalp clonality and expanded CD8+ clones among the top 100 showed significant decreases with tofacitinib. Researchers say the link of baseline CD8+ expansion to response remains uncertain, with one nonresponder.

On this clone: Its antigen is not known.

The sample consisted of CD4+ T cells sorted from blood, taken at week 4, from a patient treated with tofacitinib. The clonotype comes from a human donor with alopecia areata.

CDR3 in DNA: TGCAGCGTGTCGGCGTCTAGCACAGATACGCAGTATTTT. It encodes CSVSASSTDTQYF. The chain carries TRBV29-1 and TRBJ2-3; unclear D gene. V was pared by 6 bases and J by 0 bases, with 10 bases between. The germline V gene has CDR1 SQVTM and CDR2 ANQGSEA. This CDR3 region has 13 residues.